These 21 T cell receptor beta chains originate from one sample sequenced in a study of shared clonotypes between healthy human individuals. Method: immunoSEQ multiplex PCR; TCRdb's copy keeps in-frame clones and lacks some. Of roughly 2.6 million clones in the sample, around 94% were seen once. Specimen: naive CD4+ T cells sorted from blood. Subset defined: CD45RA+ positively selected. The receptors originated from a young man in good health.

The CDR3 nucleotides are TGCGCCAGCAGTACAGGGTCTTTATACGAGCAGTACTTC. The encoded protein is CASSTGSLYEQYF. V is TRBV5-1 and J is TRBJ2-7, with D possibly matching TRBD1 (6 bases). Germline V gene lookup returns CDR1 SGHRS and CDR2 YFSETQ. V was pared by 5 bases and J by 4 bases, with 13 bases between. The CDR3 is made up of 13 amino acids. The complete variable domain, with remaining parts taken from reference TRBV5-1 and TRBJ2-7, reads KAGVTQTPRYLIKTRGQQVTLSCSPISGHRSVSWYQQTPGQGLQFLFEYFSETQRNKGNFPGRFSGRQFSNSRSEMNVSTLELGDSALYLCASSTGSLYEQYFGPGTRLTVT.

The chain's CDR3 is CASAGGLPGELFF. The CDR3 DNA reads as TGTGCCAGCGCGGGGGGTTTGCCCGGGGAGCTGTTTTTT. The V and J genes are TRBV10-3 and TRBJ2-2, with 8 positions matching TRBD2. The CDR3 consists of 13 residues. J gave up 6 bases and V 10 bases, and 7 bases lay outside the gene matches. Per germline, CDR1 ENHRY and CDR2 SYGVKD.

V is TRBV7-3 and J is TRBJ2-7; 9 nucleotides line up with TRBD2. The CDR3 is 15 residues long. V lost 2 bases, J lost 4 bases, and 6 bases stayed unmatched. Germline CDR1 and CDR2: SGHTA and FQGTGA. CDR3 region: CASSLGGGAQYEQYF. CDR3 in DNA: TGTGCCAGCAGCTTAGGCGGGGGGGCCCAGTACGAGCAGTACTTC.

The CDR3 DNA follows: TGTGCTAGTGGTTCCGCCTGGACGGGTACGAACACTGAAGCTTTCTTT. Protein: CASGSAWTGTNTEAFF. The chain combines TRBV12-5 with TRBJ1-1, with D hard to call. The ends were cut back, 4 bases at V and 1 base at J, with 16 bases in the middle. This CDR3 contains 16 residues. Looked up from germline, CDR1 is LGHNT and CDR2 is FRNRAP. Full variable domain (remainder filled in from reference TRBV12-5 and TRBJ1-1): DARVTQTPRHKVTEMGQEVTMRCQPILGHNTVFWYRQTMMQGLELLAYFRNRAPLDDSGMPKDRFSAEMPDATLATLKIQPSEPRDSAVYFCASGSAWTGTNTEAFFGQGTRLTVV.

The table lists this clone with a count of one. The CDR3 DNA is TGCGCCAGCAGCTCAACAGGGGAAAGCAATCAGCCCCAGCATTTT. Its translation is CASSSTGESNQPQHF. The rearrangement links TRBV5-1 to TRBJ1-5; 7 bases are shared with TRBD1. This CDR3 contains 15 residues. Germline lookup yields CDR1 SGHRS and CDR2 YFSETQ. With 3 bases clipped from V and 1 base from J, the junction kept 4 bases outside the gene matches.

This clone was seen once. This chain links TRBV5-8 with TRBJ1-5; 7 bases agree with TRBD1. The V and J ends lost 0 bases and 5 bases, in that order; junction bases with no gene match: 5. The germline CDR1 and CDR2 sequences are SGHTS and YDEGEE. The CDR3 sequence is 15 residues long. As DNA, the CDR3 is TGTGCCAGCAGCTTGGAGGGACAGCTTCATCAGCCCCAGCATTTT. This gives the protein CASSLEGQLHQPQHF.

The rearrangement joins TRBV15 to TRBJ2-3; D possibly corresponds to TRBD2 (6 bases). The CDR3 covers 17 residues. The V gene's germline CDR1 is LNHNV and CDR2 YYDKDF (reference sequence). Trimming cost V 3 bases and J 1 base, with 17 bases left between them. Here the CDR3 reads CATSRRDFGWGTDTQYF. The CDR3 DNA is TGTGCCACCAGCAGGAGGGACTTCGGTTGGGGCACAGATACGCAGTATTTT.

The gene calls are TRBV11-3 and TRBJ2-2; 13 nucleotides agree with TRBD2. Germline CDR1 reads SGHNT; CDR2 reads YENEEA. This CDR3 region has 20 residues. Trimming cost V 5 bases and J 2 bases; bases outside gene matches: 14. CDR3 in amino acids: CASSHHPGLAGEGNTGELFF. In nucleotides, the CDR3 is TGTGCCAGCAGCCATCACCCCGGACTAGCGGGAGAAGGAAACACCGGGGAGCTGTTTTTT.

This chain joins TRBV18 and TRBJ1-1, with D tentatively TRBD1 (6 bases). The germline V and J ends were trimmed by 6 bases and 5 bases, with 16 bases remaining between them. Germline CDR1 and CDR2: KGHSH and LQKENI. There are 14 residues in the CDR3. The CDR3 DNA follows: TGTGCCAGCTCCCGAGGGGGGCAGGGGACTGAAGCTTTCTTT. This translates into CASSRGGQGTEAFF.

V gene TRBV7-9 combines with J gene TRBJ1-1; 7 bases line up with TRBD1. This CDR3 region has 16 residues. V lost 3 bases, J lost 0 bases, and 7 bases stayed unmatched. CDR1 and CDR2 (germline): SEHNR, FQNEAQ (reference sequence). Here the CDR3 reads CASSLGTGVLNTEAFF. For the CDR3, the DNA is TGTGCCAGCAGCTTGGGCACAGGGGTCCTGAACACTGAAGCTTTCTTT.

A remark on this clone: The sample carries other DNA sequences with the same CDR3. The J gene is TRBJ2-7, the V gene TRBV19; the D is unclear. The CDR3 extends over 11 amino acids. CDR1 LNHDA and CDR2 SQIVND come from the germline V gene (reference sequence). V lost 2 bases and J lost 5, with 4 bases in between. The CDR3 reads CASSIRDEQYF. The CDR3 region has the DNA TGTGCCAGTAGTATACGGGACGAGCAGTACTTC.

As regards this clone: Within the sample, other DNA sequences also encode this same CDR3. The CDR3 spells CASSVGRETEAFF. The CDR3 coding sequence is TGTGCCAGCAGTGTAGGCAGAGAGACTGAAGCTTTCTTT. V usage is TRBV2 and J usage is TRBJ1-1; D is uncertain. The CDR3 length is 13 residues. V was cut by 4 bases and J by 5 bases, with 11 bases left in between. CDR1 is SNHLY, CDR2 FYNNEI, per germline.

This clone was seen only a few times. The chain carries TRBV30 and TRBJ2-1, with TRBD2 identical over 10 bases. The V gene end was trimmed by 4 bases and the J gene end by 12 bases; junction bases not matched to a gene: 9. The CDR3 loop spans 13 amino acids. The germline V gene encodes CDR1 GTSNPN and CDR2 SVGIG (reference sequence). The CDR3 spells CAWTGLAALGQFF. DNA of the CDR3: TGTGCCTGGACCGGACTAGCGGCCCTAGGGCAGTTCTTC.

The J gene is TRBJ2-1, the V gene TRBV5-1; a weak D match, TRBD2 (5 bases). V was cut by 3 bases and J by 5 bases, with 9 bases left in between. Germline values: CDR1 SGHRS, CDR2 YFSETQ. CDR3 length equals 13 residues. This CDR3 is CASSSGLNNEQFF. CDR3 coding DNA: TGCGCCAGCAGCTCCGGACTGAACAATGAGCAGTTCTTC.

The chain has TRBV7-2 and TRBJ1-5; D not certain. The CDR3 is 13 amino acids. Germline values: CDR1 SGHTA, CDR2 FQGNSA. Trimming took off 6 bases at V and 1 base at J, with 7 bases between the two ends. Here the CDR3 DNA reads TGTGCCAGCAGACCGGACAGCAATCAGCCCCAGCATTTT. Protein product: CASRPDSNQPQHF.

This clone came up once. This chain links TRBV5-1 with TRBJ2-5; 15 nucleotides align to TRBD2. J was trimmed by 5 bases and V by 4 bases; bases with no gene match: 9. Germline assignment: CDR1 SGHRS and CDR2 YFSETQ. This CDR3 is built from 17 residues. The CDR3 DNA reads TGCGCCAGCAGCAACACCGGACTAGCGGGGGGGCAGGAGACCCAGTACTTC. Translating it yields CASSNTGLAGGQETQYF.

V usage is TRBV7-2 and J usage is TRBJ2-4; 7 bases fit TRBD2. There are 16 residues in the CDR3. In germline, CDR1 is SGHTA, CDR2 FQGNSA. The junction had 9 bases not matched to a gene; V was cut back by 2 bases and J by 5 bases. CDR3 amino acids: CASSLSGALAENIQYF. The DNA of the CDR3 is TGTGCCAGCAGCTTAAGCGGGGCCCTAGCGGAAAACATTCAGTACTTC.

The chain uses TRBV7-2 and TRBJ1-1, with D perhaps matching TRBD1 (5 bases). Looked up from germline, CDR1 is SGHTA and CDR2 is FQGNSA. This CDR3 contains 14 residues. V lost 4 bases to trimming and J lost 1 base, with 10 bases between them. In DNA form, the CDR3 reads TGTGCCAGCAGCTGGGGGATGGAGAACACTGAAGCTTTCTTT. It yields the protein CASSWGMENTEAFF. The complete variable domain, with remaining parts taken from reference TRBV7-2 and TRBJ1-1, reads GAGVSQSPSNKVTEKGKDVELRCDPISGHTALYWYRQSLGQGLEFLIYFQGNSAPDKSGLPSDRFSAERTGGSVSTLTIQRTQQEDSAVYLCASSWGMENTEAFFGQGTRLTVV.

This sequence joins TRBV10-3 and TRBJ1-2, with 9 nucleotides matching TRBD1. V gave up 3 bases and J gave up 5 bases; unmatched junction bases: 13. Germline-derived CDR1 and CDR2 are ENHRY and SYGVKD. The CDR3 covers 17 residues. CDR3 amino acids: CAISDLRRTGATYGYTF. CDR3 DNA sequence: TGTGCCATCAGTGACCTCCGAAGGACAGGGGCAACTTATGGCTACACCTTC.

The rearrangement joins TRBV19 to TRBJ1-5, with unresolved D. This CDR3 comprises 15 residues. In germline, CDR1 is LNHDA, CDR2 SQIVND (reference sequence). V lost 8 bases, J lost 4 bases, and 18 bases lay in between. The CDR3 protein is CASEGGLKLNQPQHF. The DNA for the CDR3 is TGTGCCAGTGAAGGTGGACTTAAGCTAAATCAGCCCCAGCATTTT.

The CDR3 coding sequence is TGTGCCAGCAGTACGACAGGCACTAGCTCCTACGAGCAGTACTTC. Its protein is CASSTTGTSSYEQYF. The chain combines TRBV6-1 with TRBJ2-7; D is perhaps TRBD1 (6 bases). The CDR3 has 15 amino acids. V was clipped by 5 bases and J by 0 bases, with 14 bases between them. Germline values: CDR1 MNHNS, CDR2 SASEGT.